The 31 T cell receptor beta chains listed next were all sequenced from one sample in a study of shared clonotypes between healthy human individuals. The data were produced by immunoSEQ multiplex PCR, yet TCRdb's version contains in-frame clones alone and is incomplete. This table holds about 520,000 clones, 95% to 97% found once. The specimen sequenced was naive CD4+ T cells sorted from blood. Subset indicated: CD45RA+ positively selected. The source is a woman aged 30 to 39 in good health.

A note on this clone: Other DNA sequences in this sample translate to the same CDR3. This chain uses TRBV7-9 with TRBJ1-1, with D uncertain. The V gene lost 3 bases and the J gene lost 1 base, with 6 bases spanning the gap. The CDR3 contains 13 residues. Germline CDR1 reads SEHNR; CDR2 reads FQNEAQ (reference sequence). CDR3 amino acids: CASSFRENTEAFF. The CDR3 DNA reads as TGTGCCAGCAGCTTTCGGGAGAACACTGAAGCTTTCTTT.

This clone was counted a single time. The rearrangement joins TRBV6-1 to TRBJ1-5, with D maybe TRBD1 (6 bases). Trimming took off 4 bases at V and 0 bases at J, with 13 bases between the two ends. The CDR3 length is 16 residues. In germline, CDR1 is MNHNS, CDR2 SASEGT. Written as DNA, the CDR3 is TGTGCCAGCAGTGGGAGGGACATATCTAGCAATCAGCCCCAGCATTTT. This gives the protein CASSGRDISSNQPQHF.

This clone was recorded only once. The chain employs TRBV7-2 and TRBJ1-2, with D hard to call. This CDR3 contains 15 residues. The germline V and J ends were trimmed by 4 bases and 6 bases, with 18 bases remaining between them. Germline V gene sequence: CDR1 SGHTA, CDR2 FQGNSA. CDR3 DNA sequence: TGTGCCAGCAGCTCCTCGGGTATCGCGTTCAATGGCTACACCTTC. Translating it yields CASSSSGIAFNGYTF.

V and J are TRBV27 and TRBJ1-2; TRBD1 matches at 8 bases. Germline loops: CDR1 MNHEY, CDR2 SMNVEV (reference sequence). The CDR3 consists of 14 residues. The junction had 10 bases not matched to a gene; V was cut back by 5 bases and J by 8 bases. Here the CDR3 DNA reads TGTGCCAGCAGTCCACTGACAGGGGCAAGCGGCTACACCTTC. This translates into CASSPLTGASGYTF.

This chain uses TRBV10-1 with TRBJ2-5, with D hard to call. The CDR3 is 9 amino acids. Germline V gene sequence: CDR1 WNHNN, CDR2 SYGVQD (reference sequence). The V and J ends lost 7 bases and 5 bases respectively, with 2 bases between them. This chain's CDR3 is CASTETQYF. The CDR3 region has the DNA TGCGCCAGCACCGAGACCCAGTACTTC.

This clone was counted once. The chain employs TRBV5-1 and TRBJ2-2; weak D call: TRBD1 (5 bases). Between the trimmed V and J ends, which lost 1 base and 6 bases, there was a span of 16 bases. The CDR3 extends over 16 amino acids. Per germline, CDR1 SGHRS and CDR2 YFSETQ. The CDR3 loop reads CASSLSQTEDAGELFF. In nucleotides, the CDR3 is TGCGCCAGCAGCTTGTCCCAGACAGAGGATGCCGGGGAGCTGTTTTTT.

Written as DNA, the CDR3 is TGCGCCAGCAGCGTGGGGCGACTAGCGGGAAGCACAGATACGCAGTATTTT. Its translation is CASSVGRLAGSTDTQYF. The V gene is TRBV5-1, the J gene TRBJ2-3; 11 bases are shared with TRBD2. The CDR3 has 17 amino acids. CDR1 SGHRS and CDR2 YFSETQ come from the germline V gene. The ends lost 4 bases at V and 0 bases at J; junction bases unmatched: 7. Variable domain in full (rest from reference TRBV5-1 and TRBJ2-3): KAGVTQTPRYLIKTRGQQVTLSCSPISGHRSVSWYQQTPGQGLQFLFEYFSETQRNKGNFPGRFSGRQFSNSRSEMNVSTLELGDSALYLCASSVGRLAGSTDTQYFGPGTRLTVL.

The gene calls are TRBV6-5 and TRBJ1-2; D gene uncertain. The V gene's germline CDR1 is MNHEY and CDR2 SVGAGI. Trimming removed 0 bases at V and 2 bases at J, with 7 bases between. The CDR3 totals 14 residues. This chain's CDR3 is CASSYSDVNYGYTF. The CDR3 region has the DNA TGTGCCAGCAGTTACTCTGACGTAAACTATGGCTACACCTTC.

This chain uses TRBV5-8 with TRBJ2-3; a possible D gene is TRBD1 (6 bases). The CDR3 length is 16 residues. The V gene's germline CDR1 is SGHTS and CDR2 YDEGEE. The V and J ends lost 4 bases and 4 bases respectively, with 19 bases between them. The CDR3 DNA is TGTGCCAGCAGCCCCGGGACATCCTCAACAGCAGATACGCAGTATTTT. It codes for CASSPGTSSTADTQYF. Together with reference TRBV5-8 and TRBJ2-3, the CDR3 gives the full variable domain: EAGVTQSPTHLIKTRGQQATLRCSPISGHTSVYWYQQALGLGLQFLLWYDEGEERNRGNFPPRFSGRQFPNYSSELNVNALELEDSALYLCASSPGTSSTADTQYFGPGTRLTVL.

Turning to this clone: Different DNA sequences within this sample yield the same CDR3. The chain is built from TRBV5-1 and TRBJ2-2, with 7 bases fitting TRBD1. This CDR3 comprises 15 residues. Germline V gene data show CDR1 as SGHRS and CDR2 as YFSETQ. V lost 4 bases, J lost 0 bases, and 3 bases stayed unmatched. The CDR3 loop reads CASSPGTANTGELFF. CDR3 in DNA: TGCGCCAGCAGCCCCGGGACAGCGAACACCGGGGAGCTGTTTTTT.

The chain recombines TRBV5-5 with TRBJ1-5, with no clear D. V was cut by 1 base and J by 0 bases, with 11 bases left in between. The CDR3 runs 16 residues. Germline V CDR1 and CDR2: SGHKS, YYEKEE (reference sequence). The CDR3, as DNA: TGTGCCAGCAGCTTGTCACAACCCCGTAGCAATCAGCCCCAGCATTTT. Its translation: CASSLSQPRSNQPQHF.

The chain carries TRBV19 and TRBJ1-1; D unresolved. Germline V gene sequence: CDR1 LNHDA, CDR2 SQIVND (reference sequence). The CDR3 spans 14 residues. V shed 6 bases and J shed 1 base, with 12 bases lying between them. The CDR3 sequence is CASRGSPGNTEAFF. In DNA form, the CDR3 reads TGTGCCAGTAGGGGGTCCCCTGGGAACACTGAAGCTTTCTTT. Supplemented by reference TRBV19 and TRBJ1-1, the full variable domain reads DGGITQSPKYLFRKEGQNVTLSCEQNLNHDAMYWYRQDPGQGLRLIYYSQIVNDFQKGDIAEGYSVSREKKESFPLTVTSAQKNPTAFYLCASRGSPGNTEAFFGQGTRLTVV.

V and J are TRBV19 and TRBJ2-6, with D maybe TRBD1 (5 bases). Germline V gene data show CDR1 as LNHDA and CDR2 as SQIVND (reference sequence). Trimming pared 3 bases from V and 0 bases from J, leaving 15 bases between. This CDR3 is built from 18 residues. CDR3 DNA: TGTGCCAGTAGTATGTTGGGGCAGGGCTTCTCTGGGGCCAACGTCCTGACTTTC. It yields the protein CASSMLGQGFSGANVLTF.

This clone was counted only a few times. For the CDR3, the DNA is TGCGCCACCCTATCGGCGGTACATGAAGCTTTCTTT. Translated, it gives CATLSAVHEAFF. The chain joins TRBV10-1 to TRBJ1-1; no clear D gene. This CDR3 contains 12 residues. CDR1 and CDR2 (germline): WNHNN, SYGVQD (reference sequence). The V gene lost 10 bases and the J gene lost 7 bases, with 16 bases spanning the gap.

The gene calls are TRBV6-6 and TRBJ1-4, with 10 bases fitting TRBD1. This CDR3 is built from 14 residues. The germline V gene encodes CDR1 MNHNY and CDR2 SVGAGI (reference sequence). Germline trimming cut 8 bases from V and 10 bases from J; bases unmatched to any gene: 10. CDR3 bases: TGTGCCAGCCTGAGCCGACAGGGGGCGGGAAAACTGTTTTTT. It encodes CASLSRQGAGKLFF.

This chain uses TRBV11-2 with TRBJ2-5; weak D call: TRBD2 (5 bases). CDR1 is SGHAT and CDR2 is FQNNGV in the germline V gene. The V and J ends lost 5 bases and 2 bases respectively, with 18 bases between them. The CDR3 loop spans 16 amino acids. In DNA form, the CDR3 reads TGTGCCAGCAGCCCAGTGGTGGGAGAGGTACAAGAGACCCAGTACTTC. Translated, it gives CASSPVVGEVQETQYF.

The chain links TRBV5-1 to TRBJ2-3; D may be TRBD2 (6 bases). V dropped 4 bases and J dropped 3 bases, with 21 bases sitting between them. The CDR3 runs to 17 residues. Germline V gene data show CDR1 as SGHRS and CDR2 as YFSETQ. Here the CDR3 reads CASSGGERASWTDTQYF. The CDR3 DNA follows: TGCGCCAGCAGCGGTGGGGAGCGGGCGAGTTGGACAGATACGCAGTATTTT.

The V call is TRBV4-1, the J call TRBJ2-7; 7 bases are a match to TRBD2. J lost 4 bases, V lost 1 base, and 10 bases had no gene match. Germline-derived CDR1 and CDR2 are MGHRA and YSYEKL. This CDR3 is 16 amino acids long. The CDR3, as DNA: TGCGCCAGCAGCCAAGGGGAAGCGGGAAACATGTACGAGCAGTACTTC. Amino acids: CASSQGEAGNMYEQYF.

The chain couples TRBV4-1 to TRBJ2-7, with D maybe TRBD2 (6 bases). There are 17 residues in the CDR3. The V gene's germline CDR1 is MGHRA and CDR2 YSYEKL. Trimming cost V 3 bases and J 0 bases, with 18 bases left between them. The CDR3 bases are TGCGCCAGCAGCCACACCCTACTAGCTTCGAGCTCCTACGAGCAGTACTTC. This gives the protein CASSHTLLASSSYEQYF.

The chain carries TRBV5-1 and TRBJ1-4; TRBD1 aligns across 7 bases. There are 14 residues in the CDR3. The germline V gene encodes CDR1 SGHRS and CDR2 YFSETQ. Trimming cost V 4 bases and J 7 bases; bases outside gene matches: 7. The CDR3 sequence: CASSGGTVTEKLFF. The CDR3 DNA follows: TGCGCCAGCAGCGGCGGGACAGTAACTGAAAAACTGTTTTTT.

V gene TRBV2 combines with J gene TRBJ1-2; possible D gene TRBD1, 5 bases. Germline V gives CDR1 SNHLY, CDR2 FYNNEI. The CDR3 runs 13 residues. The ends were cut back, 6 bases at V and 5 bases at J, with 13 bases in the middle. The CDR3 region has the DNA TGTGCCAGCAGCCTCCAGGGAGCTTATGGCTACACCTTC. Its protein is CASSLQGAYGYTF.

This sequence joins TRBV27 and TRBJ2-7; tentatively, D is TRBD1 or TRBD2 (6 bases each). Germline V gene lookup returns CDR1 MNHEY and CDR2 SMNVEV (reference sequence). The CDR3 loop spans 14 amino acids. V lost 5 bases, J lost 2 bases, and 13 bases lay in between. The CDR3 DNA follows: TGTGCCAGCAGTCGGGCGGGACAAACCTACGAGCAGTACTTC. Its protein product is CASSRAGQTYEQYF.

This chain uses TRBV7-6 with TRBJ2-5; D possibly corresponds to TRBD1 (5 bases). Trimming stripped 3 bases from V and 1 base from J, with 9 bases between. The CDR3 contains 14 residues. Germline assignment: CDR1 SGHVS and CDR2 FNYEAQ. The DNA for the CDR3 is TGTGCCAGCAGCTTTATGACAGCCCAAGAGACCCAGTACTTC. Amino acid sequence: CASSFMTAQETQYF.

The V gene is TRBV6-4, the J gene TRBJ2-2; no reliable D call. The germline V and J ends were trimmed by 3 bases and 1 base, with 15 bases remaining between them. CDR1 MRHNA and CDR2 SNTAGT come from the germline V gene. CDR3 length: 17 residues. The chain's CDR3 is CASSDFSGKGNTGELFF. CDR3 DNA: TGTGCCAGCAGTGATTTTAGTGGGAAGGGGAACACCGGGGAGCTGTTTTTT.

This clone has just one count. The CDR3 loop reads CASSYSHRAAKPQHF. For the CDR3, the DNA is TGTGCCAGCAGTTACTCGCACAGGGCGGCCAAACCCCAGCATTTT. The gene calls are TRBV6-5 and TRBJ1-5; D might be TRBD1 (6 bases). The CDR3 covers 15 residues. Trimming removed 0 bases at V and 10 bases at J, with 16 bases between. CDR1 and CDR2 from the germline V gene are MNHEY and SVGAGI.

The V gene is TRBV20-1, the J gene TRBJ2-3; D gene ambiguous. V shed 5 bases and J shed 10 bases, with 10 bases lying between them. CDR1 is DFQATT and CDR2 is SNEGSKA in the germline V gene (reference sequence). The CDR3 covers 10 residues. In DNA form, the CDR3 reads TGCAGTGCTCTAGGAAGGGCGCAGTATTTT. This encodes CSALGRAQYF.

J is TRBJ1-4 and V is TRBV9; D possibly corresponds to TRBD1 (6 bases). The CDR3 consists of 16 residues. The V gene lost 0 bases and the J gene lost 0 bases, with 9 bases spanning the gap. Germline V gives CDR1 SGDLS, CDR2 YYNGEE. CDR3 sequence (DNA): TGTGCCAGCAGCGTAGGGACAGATCCAACTAATGAAAAACTGTTTTTT. Translation: CASSVGTDPTNEKLFF.

This sequence joins TRBV10-1 and TRBJ2-3; unclear D gene. Trimming removed 4 bases at V and 0 bases at J, with 5 bases between. There are 13 residues in the CDR3. Germline V gene lookup returns CDR1 WNHNN and CDR2 SYGVQD (reference sequence). This chain's CDR3 is CASSGESTDTQYF. CDR3 bases: TGCGCCAGCAGTGGGGAAAGCACAGATACGCAGTATTTT.

The chain is built from TRBV11-2 and TRBJ2-2, with TRBD2 matching 10 bases. Germline V gives CDR1 SGHAT, CDR2 FQNNGV. V gave up 5 bases and J gave up 6 bases; unmatched junction bases: 9. There are 16 residues in the CDR3. This CDR3 is CASSGVSSGSPGELFF. DNA of the CDR3: TGTGCCAGCAGCGGAGTGTCTAGCGGGAGTCCCGGGGAGCTGTTTTTT.

Here the CDR3 reads CASVTPQGGQPQHF. The CDR3 nucleotides read TGTGCCAGCGTCACCCCACAGGGCGGGCAGCCCCAGCATTTT. The chain employs TRBV28 and TRBJ1-5, with a weak D call TRBD1 (6 bases). Germline CDR1 and CDR2: MDHEN and SYDVKM. V lost 8 bases and J 7 bases, leaving 18 bases between the germline ends. The CDR3 covers 14 residues.

This clone was recorded once. The V and J genes are TRBV6-6 and TRBJ1-2; 10 nucleotides align to TRBD1. Looked up from germline, CDR1 is MNHNY and CDR2 is SVGAGI (reference sequence). The CDR3 runs to 13 residues. The V and J ends lost 8 bases and 8 bases, in that order; junction bases with no gene match: 8. CDR3 region: CASRPGTGVGYTF. DNA for the CDR3: TGTGCCAGCCGACCAGGGACAGGGGTCGGCTACACCTTC.